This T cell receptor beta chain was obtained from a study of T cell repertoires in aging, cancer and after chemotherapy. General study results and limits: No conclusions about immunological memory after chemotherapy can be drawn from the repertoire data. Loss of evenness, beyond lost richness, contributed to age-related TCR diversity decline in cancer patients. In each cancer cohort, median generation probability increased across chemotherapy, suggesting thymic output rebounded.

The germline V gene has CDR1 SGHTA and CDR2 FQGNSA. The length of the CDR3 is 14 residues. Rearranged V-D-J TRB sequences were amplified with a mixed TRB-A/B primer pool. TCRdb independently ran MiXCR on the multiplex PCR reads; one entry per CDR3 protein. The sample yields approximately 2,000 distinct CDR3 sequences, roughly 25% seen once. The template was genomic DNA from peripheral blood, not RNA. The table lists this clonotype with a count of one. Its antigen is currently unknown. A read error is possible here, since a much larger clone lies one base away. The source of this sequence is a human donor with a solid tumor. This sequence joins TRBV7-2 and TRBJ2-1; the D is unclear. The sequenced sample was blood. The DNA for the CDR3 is TGTGCCAGCAGCCCAGGCCTCTCCAACAATGAGCAGTTCTTC. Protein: CASSPGLSNNEQFF.